The sequence of this TCR beta chain was determined in a study of blood T cell repertoires in COVID-19. Assay: immunoSEQ multiplex PCR; the TCRdb copy retains only in-frame clones and omits some. The profile covers some 140,000 clones, with 79% appearing a single time and approximately 3.5% taken by the ten largest. The CDR3 runs 13 residues. The V end lost 3 bases, the J end lost 1 base, and 7 bases lay between the germline ends. The chain is built from TRBV12-3 or TRBV12-4 and TRBJ2-7; D uncertain. The sequence came from a man in his sixties with acute or convalescent COVID-19. The sample taken for sequencing was peripheral blood. The CDR3, as DNA: TGTGCCAGCAGTTTGAGAGTATCCTACGAGCAGTACTTC. Protein sequence: CASSLRVSYEQYF.